The 18 T cell receptor beta chains listed next were all sequenced from one sample in a study of blood T cells in healthy people across ages. Sample-barcoded 5' priming and a J-beta primer mix drove a second PCR of roughly 7 to 11 cycles. In TCRdb, the 5' RACE reads were re-called with MiXCR into one record per CDR3 protein. The sample has almost 550,000 distinct CDR3 sequences; 20% to 30% are singletons. These data also featured in a second study, about T cells of mothers and their children.

The sample comprised blood. The receptors here all came from a boy between 10 and 17 years old in good health.

This chain joins TRBV15 and TRBJ2-4, with a tentative D call TRBD2 (6 bases). In germline, CDR1 is LNHNV, CDR2 YYDKDF (reference sequence). The V and J ends lost 3 bases and 9 bases respectively, with 18 bases between them. This CDR3 is built from 15 residues. This CDR3 reads CATSRAPAGKGIQYF. CDR3 in DNA: TGTGCCACCAGCAGGGCGCCAGCGGGCAAGGGCATTCAGTACTTC.

V usage is TRBV20-1 and J usage is TRBJ2-1; 8 bases are shared with TRBD1. Germline CDR1 reads DFQATT; CDR2 reads SNEGSKA (reference sequence). This CDR3 has 13 residues. Unmatched junction bases numbered 0, after V lost 1 base and J lost 4 bases. For the CDR3, the DNA is TGCAGTGCTAGAGGGACAGGGTACAATGAGCAGTTCTTC. Translated, it gives CSARGTGYNEQFF.

CDR3 region: CSARDQDRGLYEQYF. CDR3 nucleotide sequence: TGCAGTGCTAGAGATCAGGACAGGGGGTTATACGAGCAGTACTTC. The genes are TRBV20-1 and TRBJ2-7; 10 nucleotides agree with TRBD1. The germline CDR1 and CDR2 sequences are DFQATT and SNEGSKA (reference sequence). CDR3 size: 15 residues. V gave up 0 bases and J gave up 4 bases; unmatched junction bases: 6.

V and J are TRBV6-1 and TRBJ2-7; D tentatively fits TRBD1 or TRBD2 (5 bases each). Germline values: CDR1 MNHNS, CDR2 SASEGT. Trimming removed 6 bases at V and 5 bases at J, with 26 bases between. This CDR3 region has 17 residues. The CDR3 region is CASSVTGSGTTEDEQYF. CDR3 DNA: TGTGCCAGCAGCGTAACCGGGTCCGGGACCACCGAGGACGAGCAGTACTTC.

This rearrangement joins TRBV4-3 to TRBJ1-2; D is undetermined. Germline loops: CDR1 LGHNA, CDR2 YSLEER. This CDR3 has 14 residues. V lost 0 bases and J 6 bases, leaving 11 bases between the germline ends. The CDR3 sequence: CASSQDLDEDGYTF. CDR3 DNA: TGCGCCAGCAGCCAAGATCTCGACGAGGATGGCTACACCTTC.

This clonotype was seen a few times. As DNA, the CDR3 is TGTGCCAGCAGTTACTCGCAGACGGTAGCCTATGGCTACACCTTC. Its translation is CASSYSQTVAYGYTF. This rearrangement joins TRBV6-6 to TRBJ1-2; the D is unclear. Per germline, CDR1 MNHNY and CDR2 SVGAGI (reference sequence). This CDR3 is 15 amino acids long. V lost 0 bases and J lost 4, with 12 bases in between.

V usage is TRBV7-9 and J usage is TRBJ1-4; D ambiguous. This CDR3 is built from 16 residues. Germline CDR1 reads SEHNR; CDR2 reads FQNEAQ (reference sequence). V was clipped by 1 base and J by 2 bases, with 11 bases between them. The CDR3 spells CASSLVSLGTNEKLFF. The CDR3 DNA reads TGTGCCAGCAGCTTAGTTTCACTTGGGACTAATGAAAAACTGTTTTTT.

Here the CDR3 reads CASSQGTSGKTTDTQYF. As DNA, the CDR3 is TGCGCCAGCAGCCAAGGGACGTCAGGGAAGACCACAGATACGCAGTATTTT. The V call is TRBV4-3, the J call TRBJ2-3, with TRBD1 as a possible D gene (5 bases). The CDR3 has 17 amino acids. Trimming removed 1 base at V and 2 bases at J, with 16 bases between. CDR1 is LGHNA, CDR2 YSLEER, per germline.

This rearrangement joins TRBV7-2 to TRBJ2-1; D might be TRBD1 or TRBD2, each matching 6 bases. Germline V gene data show CDR1 as SGHTA and CDR2 as FQGNSA. The CDR3 is 13 amino acids. Trimming stripped 3 bases from V and 9 bases from J, with 12 bases between. The CDR3 here is CASSFLGGGEQFF. In DNA, the CDR3 is TGTGCCAGCAGCTTTTTAGGAGGGGGTGAGCAGTTCTTC.

This clonotype has only a few counts. The CDR3 sequence: CASSSGTGTHIRETQYF. CDR3 nucleotide sequence: TGTGCCAGCAGCTCCGGGACCGGGACTCACATCAGAGAGACCCAGTACTTC. The rearrangement links TRBV11-1 to TRBJ2-5; D is possibly TRBD2 (6 bases). Germline assignment: CDR1 SGHAT and CDR2 FQDESV (reference sequence). V was cut by 4 bases and J by 4 bases, with 22 bases left in between. The CDR3 totals 17 residues.

This clonotype has a handful of counts. J is TRBJ2-7 and V is TRBV28, with 8 bases identical to TRBD2. The germline V gene has CDR1 MDHEN and CDR2 SYDVKM. The CDR3 is made up of 15 amino acids. V shed 6 bases and J 2 bases; nucleotides not matched to a gene: 9. Here the CDR3 DNA reads TGTGCCAGCAGACCCCCCAATAGCGGGGCCTACGAGCAGTACTTC. It is translated as CASRPPNSGAYEQYF.

The J gene is TRBJ2-4, the V gene TRBV9, with D tentatively TRBD2 (5 bases). CDR1 and CDR2 (germline): SGDLS, YYNGEE. Trimming stripped 3 bases from V and 8 bases from J, with 12 bases between. CDR3 size: 13 residues. The CDR3 DNA reads as TGTGCCAGCAGCGGCTTGATGAGGGACATTCAGTACTTC. As protein: CASSGLMRDIQYF.

The chain joins TRBV27 to TRBJ1-1, with TRBD1 matching 9 bases. V was clipped by 6 bases and J by 4 bases; unmatched bases: 9. CDR1 is MNHEY and CDR2 is SMNVEV in the germline V gene (reference sequence). This CDR3 comprises 15 residues. DNA for the CDR3: TGTGCCAGCAGCTATACAGGGGGCTTTAGCACTGAAGCTTTCTTT. It translates to CASSYTGGFSTEAFF.

This clonotype was observed a single time. The V call is TRBV21-1, the J call TRBJ2-5. TRBV21-1 is a listed pseudogene. This CDR3 is built from 13 residues. The CDR3, as DNA: TGTGCCAGCAGCAACGGTGGGCTAGAGACCCAGTACTTC. As protein: CASSNGGLETQYF.

This clonotype was observed a few times. V usage is TRBV10-3 and J usage is TRBJ2-5; 14 nucleotides line up with TRBD2. The assigned J gene may be wrong: the sequence end matches TRBJ2-1 better. Germline V CDR1 and CDR2: ENHRY, SYGVKD. This CDR3 comprises 16 residues. Written as DNA, the CDR3 is TGTGCCATCAGTGGGACTAGCGGGGGGCATTACAATGAGCAGTTCTTC. Its protein product is CAISGTSGGHYNEQFF.

The rearrangement links TRBV20-1 to TRBJ2-3, with D perhaps matching TRBD2 (6 bases). The germline CDR1 and CDR2 sequences are DFQATT and SNEGSKA (reference sequence). The CDR3 totals 12 residues. V dropped 7 bases and J dropped 2 bases, with 10 bases sitting between them. The CDR3 spells CSGAGSTDTQYF. The CDR3 coding sequence is TGCAGTGGTGCGGGATCCACAGATACGCAGTATTTT.

This chain connects TRBV20-1 to TRBJ2-5, with D tentatively TRBD1 (6 bases). Germline lookup yields CDR1 DFQATT and CDR2 SNEGSKA (reference sequence). V was clipped by 4 bases and J by 1 base, with 22 bases between them. The CDR3 spans 17 residues. In DNA, the CDR3 is TGCAGTGCTAAGGGTCAACAGGGACGAATCTTCCAAGAGACCCAGTACTTC. Translated, it gives CSAKGQQGRIFQETQYF.

This chain joins TRBV21-1 and TRBJ2-1; the table names TRBD2, a call not compared with the DNA. TRBV21-1 is designated a pseudogene. This CDR3 is 16 amino acids long. CDR3: CASSAGTSGRLNEQFF. Here the CDR3 DNA reads TGTGCCAGCAGCGCGGGGACTAGCGGGAGATTGAATGAGCAGTTCTTC.